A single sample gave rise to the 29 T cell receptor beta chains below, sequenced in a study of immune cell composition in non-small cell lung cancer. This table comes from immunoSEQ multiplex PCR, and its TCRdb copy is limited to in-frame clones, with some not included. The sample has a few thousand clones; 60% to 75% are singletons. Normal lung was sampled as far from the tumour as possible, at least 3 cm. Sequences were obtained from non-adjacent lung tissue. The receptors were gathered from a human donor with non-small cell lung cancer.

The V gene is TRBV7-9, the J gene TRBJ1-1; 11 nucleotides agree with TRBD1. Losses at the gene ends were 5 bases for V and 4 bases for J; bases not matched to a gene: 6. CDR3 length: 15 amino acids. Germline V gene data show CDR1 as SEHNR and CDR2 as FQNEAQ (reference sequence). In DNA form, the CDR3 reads TGTGCCAGCAGCGGAGGGACAGGGGGATCCACTGAAGCTTTCTTT. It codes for CASSGGTGGSTEAFF.

CDR3 DNA: TGCGCCAGCAGCTTGACTAGCGGGAGTGGCTACAATGAGCAGTTCTTC. Encoded protein: CASSLTSGSGYNEQFF. The chain has TRBV5-1 and TRBJ2-1; 11 nucleotides align to TRBD2. CDR3 length equals 16 residues. V trimming: 1 base; J trimming: 3 bases; junction bases outside the gene matches: 3. CDR1 and CDR2 (germline): SGHRS, YFSETQ.

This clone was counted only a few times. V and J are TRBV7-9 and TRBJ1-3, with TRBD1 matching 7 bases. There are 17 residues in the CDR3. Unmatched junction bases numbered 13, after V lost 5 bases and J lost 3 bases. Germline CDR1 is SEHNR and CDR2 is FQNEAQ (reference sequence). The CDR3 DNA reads TGTGCCAGCAGCCCCCTGGGACAGCCCTCCGATGGAAACACCATATATTTT. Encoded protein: CASSPLGQPSDGNTIYF.

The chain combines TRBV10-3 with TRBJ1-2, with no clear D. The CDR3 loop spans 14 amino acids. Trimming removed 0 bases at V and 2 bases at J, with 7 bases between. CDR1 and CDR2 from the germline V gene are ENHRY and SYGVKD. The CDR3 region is CAISESTLNYGYTF. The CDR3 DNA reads TGTGCCATCAGTGAGTCGACACTCAACTATGGCTACACCTTC.

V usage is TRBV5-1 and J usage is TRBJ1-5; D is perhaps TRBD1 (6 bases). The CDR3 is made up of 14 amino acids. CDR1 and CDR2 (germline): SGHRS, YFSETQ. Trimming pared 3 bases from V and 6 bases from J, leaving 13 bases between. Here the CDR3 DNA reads TGCGCCAGCAGCTCAGGGGATGGCGTTCAGCCCCAGCATTTT. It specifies CASSSGDGVQPQHF.

DNA for the CDR3: TGTGCCAGCAGTTACGGTCTAAATAGCAATCAGCCCCAGCATTTT. Encoded protein: CASSYGLNSNQPQHF. V usage is TRBV6-5 and J usage is TRBJ1-5; no clear D. V lost 2 bases and J 0 bases, leaving 8 bases between the germline ends. The CDR3 is 15 residues long. The germline CDR1 and CDR2 sequences are MNHEY and SVGAGI.

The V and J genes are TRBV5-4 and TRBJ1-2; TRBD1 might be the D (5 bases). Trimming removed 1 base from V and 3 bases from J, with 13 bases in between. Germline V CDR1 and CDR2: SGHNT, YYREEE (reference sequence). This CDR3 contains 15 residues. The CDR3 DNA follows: TGTGCCAGCAGCTTGATGGGGGGAGATTACTATGGCTACACCTTC. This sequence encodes CASSLMGGDYYGYTF.

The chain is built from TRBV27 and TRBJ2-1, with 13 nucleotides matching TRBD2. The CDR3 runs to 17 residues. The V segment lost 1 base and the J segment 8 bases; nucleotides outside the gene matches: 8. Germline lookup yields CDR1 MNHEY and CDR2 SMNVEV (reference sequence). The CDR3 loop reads CASSLFPGLAGVDEQFF. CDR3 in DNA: TGTGCCAGCAGTTTATTCCCTGGACTAGCGGGAGTGGATGAGCAGTTCTTC.

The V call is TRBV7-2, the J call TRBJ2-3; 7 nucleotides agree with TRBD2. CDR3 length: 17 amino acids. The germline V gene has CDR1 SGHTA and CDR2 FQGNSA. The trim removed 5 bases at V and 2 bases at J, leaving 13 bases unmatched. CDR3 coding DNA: TGTGCCAGCAGCCCAGGGAACCTGGGACTATACACAGATACGCAGTATTTT. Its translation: CASSPGNLGLYTDTQYF.

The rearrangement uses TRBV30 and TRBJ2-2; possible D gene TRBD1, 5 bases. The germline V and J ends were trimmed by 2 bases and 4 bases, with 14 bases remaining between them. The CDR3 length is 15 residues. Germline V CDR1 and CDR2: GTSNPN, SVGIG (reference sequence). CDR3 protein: CAWSRLRDGTGELFF. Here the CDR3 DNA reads TGTGCCTGGAGTCGACTCAGGGATGGCACCGGGGAGCTGTTTTTT. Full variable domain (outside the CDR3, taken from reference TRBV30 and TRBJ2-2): SQTIHQWPATLVQPVGSPLSLECTVEGTSNPNLYWYRQAAGRGLQLLFYSVGIGQISSEVPQNLSASRPQDRQFILSSKKLLLSDSGFYLCAWSRLRDGTGELFFGEGSRLTVL.

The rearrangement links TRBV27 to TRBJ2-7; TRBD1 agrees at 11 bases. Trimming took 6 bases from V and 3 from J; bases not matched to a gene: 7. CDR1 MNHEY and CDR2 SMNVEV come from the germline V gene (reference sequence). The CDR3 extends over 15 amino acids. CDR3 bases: TGTGCCAGCAGGACCCTCGGGACAGGGGGCTACGAGCAGTACTTC. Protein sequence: CASRTLGTGGYEQYF.

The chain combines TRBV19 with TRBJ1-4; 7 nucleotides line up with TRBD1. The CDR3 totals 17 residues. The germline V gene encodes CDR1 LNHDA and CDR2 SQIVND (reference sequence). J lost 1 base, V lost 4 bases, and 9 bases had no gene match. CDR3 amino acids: CASSRPGQLVTNEKLFF. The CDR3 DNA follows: TGTGCCAGTAGTAGACCGGGACAGTTAGTAACTAATGAAAAACTGTTTTTT.

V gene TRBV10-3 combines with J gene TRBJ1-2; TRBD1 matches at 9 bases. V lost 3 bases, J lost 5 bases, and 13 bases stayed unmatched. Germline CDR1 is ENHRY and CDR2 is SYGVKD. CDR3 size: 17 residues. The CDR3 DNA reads TGTGCCATCAGTGAACGGACAGGGGCAAATCCTAGTTATGGCTACACCTTC. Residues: CAISERTGANPSYGYTF.

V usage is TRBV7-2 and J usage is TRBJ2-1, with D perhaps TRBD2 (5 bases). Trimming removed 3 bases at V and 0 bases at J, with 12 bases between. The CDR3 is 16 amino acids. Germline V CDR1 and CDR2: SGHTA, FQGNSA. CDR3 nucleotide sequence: TGTGCCAGCAGCTTTCCGGGATCGAGCTCCTACAATGAGCAGTTCTTC. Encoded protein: CASSFPGSSSYNEQFF.

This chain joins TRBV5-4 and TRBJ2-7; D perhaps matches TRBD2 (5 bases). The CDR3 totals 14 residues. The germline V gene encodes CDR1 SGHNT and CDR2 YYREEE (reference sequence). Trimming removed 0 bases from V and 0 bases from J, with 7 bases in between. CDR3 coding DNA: TGTGCCAGCAGCTTGGGAGGGAGCTCCTACGAGCAGTACTTC. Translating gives CASSLGGSSYEQYF.

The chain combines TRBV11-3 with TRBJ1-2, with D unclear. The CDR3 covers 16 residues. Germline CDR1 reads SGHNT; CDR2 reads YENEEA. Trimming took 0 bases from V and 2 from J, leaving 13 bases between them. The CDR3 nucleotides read TGTGCCAGCAGCTTAGAAGGCCGGGGAGGAAACTATGGCTACACCTTC. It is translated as CASSLEGRGGNYGYTF.

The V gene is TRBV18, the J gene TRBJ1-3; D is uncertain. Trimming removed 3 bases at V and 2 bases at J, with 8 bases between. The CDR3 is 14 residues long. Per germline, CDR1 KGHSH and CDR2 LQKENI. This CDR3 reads CASSPPLAGNTIYF. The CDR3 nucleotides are TGTGCCAGCTCACCCCCCCTTGCTGGAAACACCATATATTTT.

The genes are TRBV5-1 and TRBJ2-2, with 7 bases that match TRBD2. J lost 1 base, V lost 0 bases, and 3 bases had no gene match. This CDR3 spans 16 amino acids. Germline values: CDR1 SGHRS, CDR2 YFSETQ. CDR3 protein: CASSLASGVNTGELFF. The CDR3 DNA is TGCGCCAGCAGCTTGGCGAGCGGGGTGAACACCGGGGAGCTGTTTTTT.

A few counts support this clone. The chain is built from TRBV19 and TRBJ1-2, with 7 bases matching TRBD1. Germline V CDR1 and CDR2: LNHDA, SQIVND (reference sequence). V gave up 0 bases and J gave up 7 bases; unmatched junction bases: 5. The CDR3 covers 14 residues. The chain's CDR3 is CASSIEGTVGGYTF. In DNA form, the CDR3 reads TGTGCCAGTAGTATAGAGGGGACAGTCGGTGGCTACACCTTC.

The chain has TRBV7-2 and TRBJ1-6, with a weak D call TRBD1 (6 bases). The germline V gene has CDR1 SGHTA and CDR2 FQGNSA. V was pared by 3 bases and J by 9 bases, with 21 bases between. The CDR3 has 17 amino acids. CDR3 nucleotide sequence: TGTGCCAGCAGCTTCATTGGTGTCGGGACATCTAGTTCACCCCTCCACTTT. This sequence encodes CASSFIGVGTSSSPLHF.

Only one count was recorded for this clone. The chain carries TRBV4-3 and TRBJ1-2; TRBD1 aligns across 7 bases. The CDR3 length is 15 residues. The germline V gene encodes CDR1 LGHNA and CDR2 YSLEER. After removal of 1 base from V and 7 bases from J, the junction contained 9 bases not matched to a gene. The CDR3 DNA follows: TGCGCCAGCAGCCAAGGCCCGTCAGGGGGAACTGGCTACACCTTC. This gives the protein CASSQGPSGGTGYTF.

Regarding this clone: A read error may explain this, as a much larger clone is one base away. CDR3 sequence reads: CASRGQLQETQYF. As DNA, the CDR3 is TGTGCCAGCAGGGGACAGCTCCAAGAGACCCAGTACTTC. The chain is built from TRBV5-3 and TRBJ2-5; 7 nucleotides agree with TRBD1. TRBV5-3 is an ORF; its function is uncertain. V was clipped by 8 bases and J by 1 base; unmatched bases: 5. This CDR3 has 13 residues.

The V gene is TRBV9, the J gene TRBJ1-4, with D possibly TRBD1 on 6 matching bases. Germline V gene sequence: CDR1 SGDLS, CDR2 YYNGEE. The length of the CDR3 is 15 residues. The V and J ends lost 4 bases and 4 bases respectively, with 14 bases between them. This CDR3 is CASSPITGINEKLFF. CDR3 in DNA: TGTGCCAGCAGCCCGATAACAGGGATTAATGAAAAACTGTTTTTT.

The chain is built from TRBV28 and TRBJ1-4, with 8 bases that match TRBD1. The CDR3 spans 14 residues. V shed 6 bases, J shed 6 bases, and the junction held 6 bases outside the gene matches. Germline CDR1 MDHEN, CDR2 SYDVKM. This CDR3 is CASSRTGGDEKLFF. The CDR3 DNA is TGTGCCAGCAGCAGAACAGGGGGAGATGAAAAACTGTTTTTT.

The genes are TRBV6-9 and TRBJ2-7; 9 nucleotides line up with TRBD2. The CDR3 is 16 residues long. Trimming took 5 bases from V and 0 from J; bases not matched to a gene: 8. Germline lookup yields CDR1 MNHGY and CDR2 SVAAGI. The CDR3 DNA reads TGTGCCAGCAGTCGAATGACTAGCGGATACTCCTACGAGCAGTACGTC. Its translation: CASSRMTSGYSYEQYV.

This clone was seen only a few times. The CDR3 DNA is TGTGCCAGCAGTGAAGCGTTGGGAGACACCATATATTTT. Translated: CASSEALGDTIYF. The rearrangement joins TRBV6-1 to TRBJ1-3, with D hard to call. Trimming took 0 bases from V and 8 from J, leaving 8 bases between them. The germline gives CDR1 MNHNS, CDR2 SASEGT. The CDR3 covers 13 residues.

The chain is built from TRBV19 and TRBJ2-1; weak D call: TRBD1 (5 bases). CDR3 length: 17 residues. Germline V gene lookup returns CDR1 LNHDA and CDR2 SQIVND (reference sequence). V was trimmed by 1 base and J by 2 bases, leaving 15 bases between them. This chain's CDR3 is CASSIVRPGKPYNEQFF. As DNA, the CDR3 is TGTGCCAGTAGTATAGTTAGGCCAGGGAAACCCTACAATGAGCAGTTCTTC.

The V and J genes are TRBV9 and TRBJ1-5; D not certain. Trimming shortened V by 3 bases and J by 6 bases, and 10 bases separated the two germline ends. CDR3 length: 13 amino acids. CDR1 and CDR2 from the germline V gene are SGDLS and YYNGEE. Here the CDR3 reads CASSAEVAQPQHF. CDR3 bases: TGTGCCAGCAGCGCGGAAGTAGCTCAGCCCCAGCATTTT.

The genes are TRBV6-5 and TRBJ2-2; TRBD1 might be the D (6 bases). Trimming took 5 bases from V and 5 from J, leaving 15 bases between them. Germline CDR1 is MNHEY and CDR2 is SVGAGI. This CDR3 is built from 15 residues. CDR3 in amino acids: CASSHRDISTGELFF. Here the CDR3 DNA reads TGTGCCAGCAGTCACCGGGACATCAGTACCGGGGAGCTGTTTTTT.